This T cell receptor (beta chain) comes out of a study of PD-1 blockade in mismatch repair-deficient tumors. The CDR3 length is 13 residues. The V segment lost 0 bases and the J segment 11 bases; nucleotides outside the gene matches: 8. In germline, CDR1 is SGHRS, CDR2 YFSETQ. Repertoires were generated with immunoSEQ multiplex PCR, while TCRdb's copy carries only in-frame clones and drops some. Among about 34,000 clones listed, over 80% were seen once. V usage is TRBV5-1 and J usage is TRBJ2-7; TRBD2 agrees at 7 bases. The sequence was obtained from an adult with mismatch repair-deficient cancer. Sequencing was performed on PBMCs, taken less than 7 weeks after starting pembrolizumab. The CDR3: CASSLERTAGEYF. The CDR3 DNA is TGCGCCAGCAGCTTGGAACGGACCGCGGGAGAGTACTTC.